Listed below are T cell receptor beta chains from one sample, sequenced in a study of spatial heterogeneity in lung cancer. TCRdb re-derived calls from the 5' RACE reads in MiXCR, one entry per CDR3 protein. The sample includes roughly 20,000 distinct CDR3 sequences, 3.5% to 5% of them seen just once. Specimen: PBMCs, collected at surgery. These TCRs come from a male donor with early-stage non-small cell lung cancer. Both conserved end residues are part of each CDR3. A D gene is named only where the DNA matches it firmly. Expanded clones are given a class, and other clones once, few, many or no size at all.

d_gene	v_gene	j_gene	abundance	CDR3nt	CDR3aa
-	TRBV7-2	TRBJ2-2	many	TGTGCCAGCAGCTTAAATGGTTTCGGGGAGCTGTTTTTT	CASSLNGFGELFF
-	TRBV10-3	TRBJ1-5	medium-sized	TGTGCCATCAGGGGGACCCAAGAAATAGCCCAGCATTTT	CAIRGTQEIAQHF
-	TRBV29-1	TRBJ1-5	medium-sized	TGCAGCGTTGCCCAGGGCCTGGGGAATCAGCCCCAGCATTTT	CSVAQGLGNQPQHF
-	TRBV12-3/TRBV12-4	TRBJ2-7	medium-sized	TGTGCCAGCGGACCGTGGGAGCGGCCTTACGAGCAGTACTTC	CASGPWERPYEQYF
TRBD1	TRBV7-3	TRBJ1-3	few	TGTGCCAGCAGCTCGACACCTTTCGGGACAGGGATATATTTT	CASSSTPFGTGIYF
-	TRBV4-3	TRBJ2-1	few	TGCGCCAGCAGCCAAGACCCCGTTAGTCCCGAGCAGTTCTTC	CASSQDPVSPEQFF
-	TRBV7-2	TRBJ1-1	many	TGTGCCAGCAGCCCCTCGCTAACTGAAGCTTTCTTT	CASSPSLTEAFF
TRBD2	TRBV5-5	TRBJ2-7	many	TGTGCCAGCAGCACCCGTGGACTAGCCACCTACGAGCAGTACTTC	CASSTRGLATYEQYF
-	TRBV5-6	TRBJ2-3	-	TGTGCCAGCAGCGTTACAGGGGTAGGGAGGGATACGCAGTATTTT	CASSVTGVGRDTQYF
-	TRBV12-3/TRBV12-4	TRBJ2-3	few	TGTGCCAGCAGTCGATCCTCAAGTACAGATACGCAGTATTTT	CASSRSSSTDTQYF
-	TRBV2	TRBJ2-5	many	TGTGCCAGCAAAAGGGACTTACAAGAGACCCAGTACTTC	CASKRDLQETQYF
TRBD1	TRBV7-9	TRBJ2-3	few	TGTGCCAGCAGACGGGACAGGGCTGCTAGCACAGATACGCAGTATTTT	CASRRDRAASTDTQYF
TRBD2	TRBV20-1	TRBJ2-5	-	TGCAGTGCACAAGGACCGGGGGGGACCCAGTACTTC	CSAQGPGGTQYF
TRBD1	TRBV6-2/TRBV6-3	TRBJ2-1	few	TGTGCCAGCATTAAAGTCTCCCAGGGGGCTTACAATGAGCAGTTCTTC	CASIKVSQGAYNEQFF
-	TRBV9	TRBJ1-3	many	TGTGCCAGCAAAGGCTCTGGAAACACCATATATTTT	CASKGSGNTIYF
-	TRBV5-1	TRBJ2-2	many	TGCGCCAGCAGCGTTTCGGGCCGCACCGGGGAGCTGTTTTTT	CASSVSGRTGELFF
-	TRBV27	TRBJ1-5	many	TGTGCCAGCAGTTTATGGGGCAGCGGTTCGCGCCAGCCCCAGCATTTT	CASSLWGSGSRQPQHF
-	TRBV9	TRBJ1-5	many	TGTGCCAGCAGCCCAGGGAGGGGAGGCAGGCAGCCCCAGCATTTT	CASSPGRGGRQPQHF
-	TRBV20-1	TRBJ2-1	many	TGCAGTGCTAGGGCCTCCCGGCAGAGAGGCTCCTACAATGAGCAGTTCTTC	CSARASRQRGSYNEQFF
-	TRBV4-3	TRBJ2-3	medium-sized	TGCGCCAGCAGCCAAGGGGAGGCAGATACGCAGTATTTT	CASSQGEADTQYF
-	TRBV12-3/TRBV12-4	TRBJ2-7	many	TGTGCCAGCAGTTTTTGGGACCTCTACGAGCAGTACTTC	CASSFWDLYEQYF
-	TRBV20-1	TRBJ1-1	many	TGCAGTGCTAGCCGGGACTCGAACACTGAAGCTTTCTTT	CSASRDSNTEAFF
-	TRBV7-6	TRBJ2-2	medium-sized	TGTGCCAGCTCTTGGCAGGGCTACACCGGGGAGCTGTTTTTT	CASSWQGYTGELFF
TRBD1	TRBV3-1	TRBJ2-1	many	TGTGCCAGCAGCCACCCGACAGGGGGCTTGTACAATGAGCAGTTCTTC	CASSHPTGGLYNEQFF
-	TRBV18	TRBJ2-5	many	TGTGCCAGCTCACCGAATGCAGGGAATCAAGAGACCCAGTACTTC	CASSPNAGNQETQYF
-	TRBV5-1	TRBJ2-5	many	TGCGCCAGCAGAGGTCTTCCGGGCGTCCAAGAGACCCAGTACTTC	CASRGLPGVQETQYF
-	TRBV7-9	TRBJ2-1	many	TGTGCCAGCAGCTTATTAGAGGCTGAGCAGTTCTTC	CASSLLEAEQFF
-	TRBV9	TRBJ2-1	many	TGTGCCAGCAGCGTAGCGGATTACAATGAGCAGTTCTTC	CASSVADYNEQFF
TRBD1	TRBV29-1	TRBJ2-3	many	TGCAGCACGAGAGGAGTTACAGGGGCCCGTCTCAGCACAGATACGCAGTATTTT	CSTRGVTGARLSTDTQYF
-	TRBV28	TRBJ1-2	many	TGTGCCAGCAGCCCCATGGGGTCCGATTATGGCTACACCTTC	CASSPMGSDYGYTF
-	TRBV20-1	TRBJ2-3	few	TGCAGTGCTCCCTGGGGTACGGGCACGCAGTATTTT	CSAPWGTGTQYF
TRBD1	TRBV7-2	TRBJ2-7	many	TGTGCCAGCAGCTCCAGGACAGGACCCTACGAGCAGTACTTC	CASSSRTGPYEQYF
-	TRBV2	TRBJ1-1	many	TGTGCCAGCAGAAACAGGGAAAAAAACACTGAAGCTTTCTTT	CASRNREKNTEAFF
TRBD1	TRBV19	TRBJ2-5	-	TGTGCCAGTAGTGCCGACAGGGACCGAGAGACCCAGTACTTC	CASSADRDRETQYF
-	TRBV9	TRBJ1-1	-	TGTGCCAGCAGCGTAGGGCCAGATGGGACTGAAGCTTTCTTT	CASSVGPDGTEAFF
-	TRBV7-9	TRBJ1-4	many	TGTGCCAGCAGCTTAGCGGCAGGCAGGCAACTGTTTTTT	CASSLAAGRQLFF
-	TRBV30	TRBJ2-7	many	TGTGCCTGGAGTTTGGTCGGGGAGCAGTACTTC	CAWSLVGEQYF
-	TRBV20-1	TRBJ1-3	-	TGCAGTGCCGGTGCTGGAAACACCATATATTTT	CSAGAGNTIYF
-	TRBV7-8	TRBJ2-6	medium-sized	TGTGCCAGCAGCTTATTGCAGCCTGGGGCCAACGTCCTGACTTTC	CASSLLQPGANVLTF
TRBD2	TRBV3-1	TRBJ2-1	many	TGTGCCAGCAGCGACGATGGACTAGCGGGAGTCGATGAGCAGTTCTTC	CASSDDGLAGVDEQFF